The present T cell receptor beta chain was sequenced within a study of cytomegalovirus exposure and HLA in healthy donors. Study-wide results and caveats: Presence/absence analysis assumed near-uniform sequencing depth across donors.

This clone has only a few counts. Its antigen is undetermined. Primers included in the PCR were 60 Vbeta and 13 Jbeta primers. The data were produced by immunoSEQ multiplex PCR, yet TCRdb's version contains in-frame clones alone and is incomplete. Here the sample spans about 120,000 clones, roughly 79% being singletons. The specimen sequenced was PBMCs. The source of this sequence is a woman between 35 and 50 years old in good health and CMV-seronegative.

The CDR3 spells CASAEAGGGTDTQYF. CDR3 nucleotides: TGTGCCAGCGCGGAAGCGGGGGGCGGCACAGATACGCAGTATTTT. The genes are TRBV6-4 and TRBJ2-3; TRBD2 matches 9 bases. V lost 8 bases, J lost 1 base, and 7 bases stayed unmatched. Germline-derived CDR1 and CDR2 are MRHNA and SNTAGT. This CDR3 is 15 amino acids long.